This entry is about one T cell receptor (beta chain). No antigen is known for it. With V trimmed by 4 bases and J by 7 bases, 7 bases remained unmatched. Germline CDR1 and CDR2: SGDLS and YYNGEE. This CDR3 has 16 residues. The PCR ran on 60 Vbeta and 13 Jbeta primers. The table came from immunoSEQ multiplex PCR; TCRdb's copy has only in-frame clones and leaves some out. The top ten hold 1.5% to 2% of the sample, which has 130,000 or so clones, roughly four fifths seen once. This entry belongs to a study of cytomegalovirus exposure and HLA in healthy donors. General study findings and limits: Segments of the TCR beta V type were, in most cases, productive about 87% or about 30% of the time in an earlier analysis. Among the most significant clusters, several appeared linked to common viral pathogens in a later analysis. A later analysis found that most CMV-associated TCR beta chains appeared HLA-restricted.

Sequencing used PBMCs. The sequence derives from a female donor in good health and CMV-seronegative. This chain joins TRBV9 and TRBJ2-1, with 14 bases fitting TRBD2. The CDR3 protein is CASSFTGTSGSNEQFF. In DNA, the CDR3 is TGTGCCAGCAGCTTCACCGGGACTAGCGGGAGTAATGAGCAGTTCTTC.